Ten or more counts support the clone carrying this TCR beta chain. The antigen is undetermined. This CDR3 contains 13 residues. The V gene lost 5 bases and the J gene lost 6 bases, with 14 bases spanning the gap. CDR1 is SGHTA, CDR2 FQGNSA, per germline. Individuals who donated were healthy Caucasians from Russia aged 6 to 90. No fewer than 7 million PBMCs went into each sample. This sample is drawn from a study of blood T cells in healthy people across ages. Notes on the study in general: The CMV status of each donor remained undetermined, and this could have confounded shifts in expanded clonotypes. Considered underestimates were the diversity estimates obtained from one million T cells.

PCR was performed a second time for about 7 to 12 cycles using a sample-barcoded 5' primer and a J-beta primer mix. From the 5' RACE reads, TCRdb called clonotypes with MiXCR, one entry per CDR3 protein. The repertoire holds hundreds of thousands of distinct CDR3 sequences, with under 30% as singletons. The J gene is TRBJ2-7, the V gene TRBV7-2; tentatively, D is TRBD1 (7 bases). The sequence was obtained from an elderly woman in good health. The source material was blood. CDR3 bases: TGTGCCAGCAGCGCGGGACAGCGACCCGAGCAGTACTTC. It encodes CASSAGQRPEQYF.